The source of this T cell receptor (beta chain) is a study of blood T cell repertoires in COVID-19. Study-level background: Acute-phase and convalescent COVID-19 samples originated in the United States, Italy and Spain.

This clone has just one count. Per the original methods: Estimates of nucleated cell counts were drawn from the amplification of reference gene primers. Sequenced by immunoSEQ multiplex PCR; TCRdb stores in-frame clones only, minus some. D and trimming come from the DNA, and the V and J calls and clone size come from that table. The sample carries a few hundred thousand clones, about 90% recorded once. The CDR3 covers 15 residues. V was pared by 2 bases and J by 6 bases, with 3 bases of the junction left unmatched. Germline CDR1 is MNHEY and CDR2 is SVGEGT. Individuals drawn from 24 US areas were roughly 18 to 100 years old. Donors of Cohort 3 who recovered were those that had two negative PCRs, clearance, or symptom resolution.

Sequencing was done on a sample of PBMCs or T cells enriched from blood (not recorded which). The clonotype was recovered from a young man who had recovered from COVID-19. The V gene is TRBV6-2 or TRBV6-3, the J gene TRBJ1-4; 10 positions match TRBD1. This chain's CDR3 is CASSYRTGGDEKLFF. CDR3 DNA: TGTGCCAGCAGTTACCGGACAGGGGGAGATGAAAAACTGTTTTTT.